A selection of T cell receptor beta chains follows, all from one sample in a study of T cell responses to AZD1222 COVID-19 vaccine. The table came from immunoSEQ multiplex PCR; TCRdb's copy has only in-frame clones and leaves some out. In the table there are 100,000 or so clones, roughly 89% of which are singletons. Sequenced material: peripheral blood, taken on day 0 of AZD1222 vaccination. The receptors come from an adult in good health. CDR3s include the opening cysteine and the closing phenylalanine or tryptophan. Fields, in order: clone size, J gene, D gene, V gene, CDR3 DNA, CDR3 protein. D genes are given only for firm matches. Size is stated for part of the rows, as once, few or many counts, or as a class when the clone is expanded.

NA,TRBJ1-2,NA,TRBV3-1/TRBV3-2,TGTGCCAGCCAAGGCGGGCAGGGAGCCTATGGCTACACCTTC,CASQGGQGAYGYTF
NA,TRBJ1-3,TRBD1,TRBV6-5,TGTGCCAGCAGTTCAGACGGGACAGATGGAAACACCATATATTTT,CASSSDGTDGNTIYF
NA,TRBJ1-5,NA,TRBV24-1,TGTGCCACCAGTGAAAGCAATCAGCCCCAGCATTTT,CATSESNQPQHF
NA,TRBJ2-2,NA,TRBV3-1/TRBV3-2,TGTGCCAGCAGCCAATCGTCTGTTGGCGTTGCCGGGGAGCTGTTTTTT,CASSQSSVGVAGELFF
NA,TRBJ2-1,TRBD1,TRBV27,TGTGCCAGCAGTAAAAGACAGGGCTCCTACAATGAGCAGTTCTTC,CASSKRQGSYNEQFF
NA,TRBJ1-1,NA,TRBV7-9,TGTGCCAGCAGCTTAGAGGCACTCGTGGGCTCCGAAGCTTTCTTT,CASSLEALVGSEAFF
NA,TRBJ1-1,NA,TRBV19,TGTGCCAGTAGGGGGTTGAACACTGAAGCTTTCTTT,CASRGLNTEAFF
NA,TRBJ1-4,NA,TRBV19,TGTGCCAGTAAAATGGTCTCGACGGCAACTAATGAAAAACTGTTTTTT,CASKMVSTATNEKLFF
NA,TRBJ2-3,NA,TRBV9,TGTGCCAGCAGCGAGGATCTCCGGGGAGATACGCAGTATTTT,CASSEDLRGDTQYF
NA,TRBJ1-2,NA,TRBV6-4,TGTGCCAGCAGGCCTGGCGGGGACCTCTCCTATGGCTACACCTTC,CASRPGGDLSYGYTF
NA,TRBJ1-5,NA,TRBV18,TGTGCCAGCTCACCCTCGGCCGGGGATCAGCCCCAGCATTTT,CASSPSAGDQPQHF
NA,TRBJ2-1,NA,TRBV20-1,TGCAGTCCGAGGGGGGCATTCTTC,CSPRGAFF
once,TRBJ2-1,NA,TRBV28,TGTGCCAGCAGTTTATCAGGCGGGGGCCTTTACAATGAGCAGTTCTTC,CASSLSGGGLYNEQFF
NA,TRBJ1-3,NA,TRBV19,TGTGCCAGTAGTGTTGGAAACACCATATATTTT,CASSVGNTIYF
NA,TRBJ2-1,TRBD2,TRBV3-1/TRBV3-2,TGTGCCAGCAGCCAAGTGTTAGCGGGGGGCCTAAAGCAGTTCTTC,CASSQVLAGGLKQFF
NA,TRBJ1-3,TRBD1,TRBV7-3,TGTGCCAGCAGCTTACAGGGGGCGCGTGGAAACACCATATATTTT,CASSLQGARGNTIYF
once,TRBJ1-5,NA,TRBV19,TGTGCCAGTAGTATTAGGGGGAGGGATCAGCCCCAGCATTTT,CASSIRGRDQPQHF
NA,TRBJ2-7,TRBD1,TRBV6-5,TGTGCCAGCAGTATGGACAGGGGCTATGTAGAGCAGTACTTC,CASSMDRGYVEQYF
NA,TRBJ2-5,NA,TRBV9,TGTGCCAGCAGCGTAGGACAGCAAGAGACCCAGTACTTC,CASSVGQQETQYF
few,TRBJ1-1,NA,TRBV9,TGTGCCAGCAGCCTGCCGGGGTACACTGAAGCTTTCTTT,CASSLPGYTEAFF
NA,TRBJ2-5,NA,TRBV11-2,TGTGCCAGCAGCTCCGGGACCCTCGCGGGAGAGACCCAGTACTTC,CASSSGTLAGETQYF
NA,TRBJ1-2,NA,TRBV9,TGTGCCAGCAGCGTAGCCGGACAGAGCTATGGCTACACCTTC,CASSVAGQSYGYTF
NA,TRBJ2-3,TRBD2,TRBV6-4,TGTGCCAGCAGTGACTCCGGCGGGGGGGCGGATACGCAGTATTTT,CASSDSGGGADTQYF
NA,TRBJ2-3,NA,TRBV7-3,TGTGCCAGCAGCTTATACAACGAAGATACGCAGTATTTT,CASSLYNEDTQYF
once,TRBJ2-6,NA,TRBV12-2,TGTGCAAGGGCACAGGGGCCGCGCGGAGAACCCTTTGGGGCCAACGTCCTGACTTTC,CARAQGPRGEPFGANVLTF
NA,TRBJ1-4,NA,TRBV7-2,TGTGCCAGCAGCCGCGCTGCCTGGCAGGGAGATAAACTGTTTTTT,CASSRAAWQGDKLFF
NA,TRBJ2-3,NA,TRBV6-5,TGTGCCAGCAGCAGGACAGTTCCAGATACGCAGTATTTT,CASSRTVPDTQYF
NA,TRBJ1-2,NA,TRBV6-2/TRBV6-3,TGTGCCAGCAGTTACTACGCACGGGACGCATCAACCAGCTTC,CASSYYARDASTSF
few,TRBJ1-6,NA,TRBV3-1/TRBV3-2,TGTGCCAGCAGCCTCCTTAACAATTCACCCCTCCACTTT,CASSLLNNSPLHF
NA,TRBJ1-1,NA,TRBV7-2,TGTGCCAGCAGCTTAAATGGGCGGACTGAAGCTTTCTTT,CASSLNGRTEAFF
NA,TRBJ1-2,TRBD1,TRBV19,TGTGCCAGTAGCCAAGGGACAGCGATTACTAACTATGGCTACACCTTC,CASSQGTAITNYGYTF
NA,TRBJ2-1,NA,TRBV2,TGTGCCAGCATCCAGGGGGGATATGGGAATGAGCAGTTCTTC,CASIQGGYGNEQFF
NA,TRBJ1-2,TRBD1,TRBV24-1,TGTGCCACCAGTGAGCCGGGACAGGGGACCTATGGCTACACCTTC,CATSEPGQGTYGYTF
NA,TRBJ2-1,TRBD2,TRBV11-1,TGTGCCAGCAGCTTAGTTGCGGGGGGTAACAATGAGCAGTTCTTC,CASSLVAGGNNEQFF
NA,TRBJ1-4,TRBD1,TRBV6-5,TGTGCCAGCAGTTATCGACAGGGGAATGAAAAACTGTTTTTT,CASSYRQGNEKLFF
NA,TRBJ1-5,NA,TRBV19,TGTGCCAGTAGTATCTACGACAGTATGGCCCGCCAGCCCCAGCATTTT,CASSIYDSMARQPQHF
once,TRBJ1-1,NA,TRBV7-6,TGTGCCAGCAGCCACGGGAAACAGACCCCCCGGAGCACTGAAGCTTTCTTT,CASSHGKQTPRSTEAFF
few,TRBJ1-3,NA,TRBV18,TGTGCCAGCTCCATGGGGACGGTCTCTGGAAACACCATATATTTT,CASSMGTVSGNTIYF
NA,TRBJ2-1,NA,TRBV28,TGTGCCAGCAGTGCAAACAGGGTAGTGACCGACAATGAGCAGTTCTTC,CASSANRVVTDNEQFF
NA,TRBJ2-7,NA,TRBV5-4,TGTGCCAGCAGCTCCAGTCCTACAGGCCACGAGCAGTACTTC,CASSSSPTGHEQYF
NA,TRBJ1-2,NA,TRBV3-1/TRBV3-2,TGTGCCAGCAGCCAGTCCCAGTCGGGCTACACCTTC,CASSQSQSGYTF
NA,TRBJ1-2,NA,TRBV28,TGTGCCAGCAGTTTAGGCAGGTCTAACTATGGCTACACCTTC,CASSLGRSNYGYTF
NA,TRBJ1-4,NA,TRBV9,TGTGCCAGCAGCGTAGGACAGATTAATGAAAAACTGTTTTTT,CASSVGQINEKLFF
NA,TRBJ2-7,NA,TRBV30,TGTGCCTGGAGTGTACTACCGGGTCTCGAGCAGTACTTC,CAWSVLPGLEQYF
NA,TRBJ1-2,TRBD1,TRBV19,TGTGCCAGTAAGGGCTTCCCGGGACAGGGTTTTGGCTACACCTTC,CASKGFPGQGFGYTF
NA,TRBJ2-5,NA,TRBV9,TGTGCCAGCAGCGTTAACGATGAGACCCAGTACTTC,CASSVNDETQYF
NA,TRBJ2-3,NA,TRBV19,TGTGCCAGTAGTATACCTGGGTTGGCAGATACGCAGTATTTT,CASSIPGLADTQYF
NA,TRBJ2-1,NA,TRBV3-1/TRBV3-2,TGTGCCAGCAGCCAAGAGGTGTACCCCGCGGCCAGTGAGCAGTTCTTC,CASSQEVYPAASEQFF
NA,TRBJ2-3,NA,TRBV9,TGTGCCAGCAGCGTCCGACCCCGAGGACCAGATACGCAGTATTTT,CASSVRPRGPDTQYF
NA,TRBJ2-7,NA,TRBV5-5,TGTGCCAGCAGCTTTGGCGGCCGGACACCCACCTACGAGCAGTACTTC,CASSFGGRTPTYEQYF
NA,TRBJ1-5,NA,TRBV12-3/TRBV12-4,TGTGCCAGCACCCTGACAGGCCCTTCAACCCAGCATTTT,CASTLTGPSTQHF
NA,TRBJ2-3,NA,TRBV3-1/TRBV3-2,TGTGCCAGCAGCCAAGATATCGCAGGGAACACAGATACGCAGTATTTT,CASSQDIAGNTDTQYF
NA,TRBJ1-3,NA,TRBV4-3,TGCGCCAGCAGCCAAGGTTTCTCCCCCGGAAACACCATATATTTT,CASSQGFSPGNTIYF
NA,TRBJ1-5,TRBD1,TRBV6-2/TRBV6-3,TGTGCCAGCGGCCGGGACAGGGGGATTCAGCCCCAGCATTTT,CASGRDRGIQPQHF
once,TRBJ1-3,NA,TRBV19,TGTGCCAGTAGTACCCCTGTAGGACACTCTGGAAACACCATATATTTT,CASSTPVGHSGNTIYF